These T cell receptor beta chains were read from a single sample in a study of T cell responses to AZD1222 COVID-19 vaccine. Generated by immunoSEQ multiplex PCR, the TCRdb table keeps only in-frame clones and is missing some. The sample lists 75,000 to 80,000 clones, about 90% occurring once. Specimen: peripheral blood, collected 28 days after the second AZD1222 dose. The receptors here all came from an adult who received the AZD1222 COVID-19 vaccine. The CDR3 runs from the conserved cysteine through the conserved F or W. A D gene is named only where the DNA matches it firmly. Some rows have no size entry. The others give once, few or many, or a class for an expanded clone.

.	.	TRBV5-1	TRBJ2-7	TGCGCCAGCAGCTATGGAAACCAAGGGGTCGACGAGCAGTACTTC	CASSYGNQGVDEQYF
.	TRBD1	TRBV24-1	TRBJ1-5	TGTGCCACCAGTGAGGCCGGGACAGGGACCCATCAGCCCCAGCATTTT	CATSEAGTGTHQPQHF
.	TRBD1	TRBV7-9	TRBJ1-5	TGTGCCAGCAGCACGGACAGGGAGGGTCAGCCCCAGCATTTT	CASSTDREGQPQHF
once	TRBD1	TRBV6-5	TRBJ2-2	TGTGCCAGCAGCTTACAGGGGCTGGACACCGGGGAGCTGTTTTTT	CASSLQGLDTGELFF
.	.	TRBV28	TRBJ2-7	TGTGCCAGCAGTTCCCTCGAGCACTACGAGCAGTACTTC	CASSSLEHYEQYF
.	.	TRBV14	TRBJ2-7	TGTGCCAGCAGCCAAGACGGGGGGCAGTTCTACGAGCAGTACTTC	CASSQDGGQFYEQYF
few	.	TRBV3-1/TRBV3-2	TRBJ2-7	TGTGCCAGCAGCCAAGCGGCCTACGAGCAGTACTTC	CASSQAAYEQYF
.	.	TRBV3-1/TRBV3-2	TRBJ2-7	TGTGCCAGCAGCCAAGAGCACGGAGAGCAGTACTTC	CASSQEHGEQYF
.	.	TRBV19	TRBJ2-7	TGTGCCAGTAGTCCGATCGCGGATTCCTCCACCTACGAGCAGTACTTC	CASSPIADSSTYEQYF
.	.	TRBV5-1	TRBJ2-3	TGCGCCAGCAGCCCCCACCTCCCGGGTCGCAGGGATACGCAGTATTTT	CASSPHLPGRRDTQYF
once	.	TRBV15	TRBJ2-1	TGTGCCACCAGCAGACCAAATGAGCCGGAGTTCTTC	CATSRPNEPEFF
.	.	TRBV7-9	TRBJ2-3	TGTGCCAGCAGCGCGCCCCGGGTACACACCCTAAGGGATACGCAGTATTTT	CASSAPRVHTLRDTQYF
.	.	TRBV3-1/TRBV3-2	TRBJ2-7	TGTGCCAGCAGCCAGTCGGAGCAGGGGTTGTGGGAGCAGTACTTC	CASSQSEQGLWEQYF
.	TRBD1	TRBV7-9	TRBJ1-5	TGTGCCAGCAGCTTTTCTTCTAGGGGGCATCAGCCCCAGCATTTT	CASSFSSRGHQPQHF
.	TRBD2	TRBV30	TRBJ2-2	TGTGCCTGGAGTGTACGGGGGGCCGGGGAGCTGTTTTTT	CAWSVRGAGELFF
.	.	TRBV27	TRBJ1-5	TGTGCCAGCCAGAAATCCGGGGCCCTAAACAGTGGGCACTATAGCAATCAGCCCCAGCATTTT	CASQKSGALNSGHYSNQPQHF
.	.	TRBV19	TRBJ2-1	TGTGCCAGTAGTGGGGGGGACAGGAAAAGGGACAATGAGCAGTTCTTC	CASSGGDRKRDNEQFF
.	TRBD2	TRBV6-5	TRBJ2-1	TGTGCCAGCACCCCTCTAGCGGGGGGGTACAATGAGCAGTTCTTC	CASTPLAGGYNEQFF
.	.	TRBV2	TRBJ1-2	TGTGCCAGCAGACAGGGAAACTATGGCTACACCTTC	CASRQGNYGYTF
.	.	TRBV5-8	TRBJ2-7	TGTGCCAGCAGCATTGGACTTACCTACGAGCAGTACTTC	CASSIGLTYEQYF
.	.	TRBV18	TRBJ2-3	TGTGCCAGCTCACCCCGGACAGTAACAGATACGCAGTATTTT	CASSPRTVTDTQYF
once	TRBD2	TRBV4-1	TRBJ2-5	TGCGCCAGCAGCCAAGACCCCAGCGGGGGGGCCGGGGAGACCCAGTACTTC	CASSQDPSGGAGETQYF
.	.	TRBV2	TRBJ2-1	TGTGCCAGCAGTGCGGACAGAAACAATGAGCAGTTCTTC	CASSADRNNEQFF
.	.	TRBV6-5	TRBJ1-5	TGTGCCAGCAGCCGCTACGCCCATCAGCCCCAGCATTTT	CASSRYAHQPQHF
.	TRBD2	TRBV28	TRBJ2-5	TGTGCCAGTTCGACTAGCGGGGGGGCCAGGGAGACCCAGTACTTC	CASSTSGGARETQYF
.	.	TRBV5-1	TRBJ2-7	TGCGCCAGCAGCTTGGTCGCGGGGTTGACCTACGAGCAGTACTTC	CASSLVAGLTYEQYF
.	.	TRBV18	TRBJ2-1	TGTGCCAGCTCACTCGTCGGCAGACAATCACATGAGCAGTTCTTC	CASSLVGRQSHEQFF
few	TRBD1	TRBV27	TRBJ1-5	TGTGCCAGCAGTCGCACAGGGGGCGGGCAGCCCCAGCATTTT	CASSRTGGGQPQHF
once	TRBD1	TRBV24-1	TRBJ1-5	TGTGCCACCAGTGAGAAGGGGGCAATACAGCCCCAGCATTTT	CATSEKGAIQPQHF
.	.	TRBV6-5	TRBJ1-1	TGTGCCAGCAGTCAGGTTTGGGCGGGCACTGAAGCTTTCTTT	CASSQVWAGTEAFF
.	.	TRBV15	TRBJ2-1	TGTGCCACCAGCAGAGACATAAGCGAGCAGTTCTTC	CATSRDISEQFF
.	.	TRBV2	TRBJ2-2	TGTGCCAGCAGTGACAGGGGACCCGGGGAGCTGTTTTTT	CASSDRGPGELFF
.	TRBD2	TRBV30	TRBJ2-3	TGTGCCTGGAGGGCCCGGGGGGGATTCAGCACAGATACGCAGTATTTT	CAWRARGGFSTDTQYF
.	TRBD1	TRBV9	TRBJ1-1	TGTGCCAGCAGCGTGAGGGGACAGGGGGCCGCTGAAGCTTTCTTT	CASSVRGQGAAEAFF
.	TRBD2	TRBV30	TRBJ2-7	TGTGCCTGGAGTGCCGGGGGACTAGTTTTTACCTACGAGCAGTACTTC	CAWSAGGLVFTYEQYF
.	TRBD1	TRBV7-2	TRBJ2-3	TGTGCCAGCAGCTTAGCTGGGACAGGTGTTACGCAGTATTTT	CASSLAGTGVTQYF
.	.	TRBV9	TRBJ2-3	TGTGCCAGCAGCGCCCATCCAGGTAGTGATACGCAGTATTTT	CASSAHPGSDTQYF
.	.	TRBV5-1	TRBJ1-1	TGCGCCAGCAGCTTGGACGCGATTGAAGCTTTCTTT	CASSLDAIEAFF
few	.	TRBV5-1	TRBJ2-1	TGCGCCAGCAGCTTGGGTGGCGGGGCACGCTACAATGAGCAGTTCTTC	CASSLGGGARYNEQFF
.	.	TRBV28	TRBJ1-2	TGTGCCAGCAGCAGAACCAGAGACTATGGCTACACCTTC	CASSRTRDYGYTF
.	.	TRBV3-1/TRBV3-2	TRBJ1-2	TGTGCCAGCAGCCTACTAGGAGGGGCCACGGAGAGAGGTGGCTACACCTTC	CASSLLGGATERGGYTF
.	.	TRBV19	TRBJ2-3	TGTGCCAGTAATGAGATGGGGACAGATACGCAGTATTTT	CASNEMGTDTQYF